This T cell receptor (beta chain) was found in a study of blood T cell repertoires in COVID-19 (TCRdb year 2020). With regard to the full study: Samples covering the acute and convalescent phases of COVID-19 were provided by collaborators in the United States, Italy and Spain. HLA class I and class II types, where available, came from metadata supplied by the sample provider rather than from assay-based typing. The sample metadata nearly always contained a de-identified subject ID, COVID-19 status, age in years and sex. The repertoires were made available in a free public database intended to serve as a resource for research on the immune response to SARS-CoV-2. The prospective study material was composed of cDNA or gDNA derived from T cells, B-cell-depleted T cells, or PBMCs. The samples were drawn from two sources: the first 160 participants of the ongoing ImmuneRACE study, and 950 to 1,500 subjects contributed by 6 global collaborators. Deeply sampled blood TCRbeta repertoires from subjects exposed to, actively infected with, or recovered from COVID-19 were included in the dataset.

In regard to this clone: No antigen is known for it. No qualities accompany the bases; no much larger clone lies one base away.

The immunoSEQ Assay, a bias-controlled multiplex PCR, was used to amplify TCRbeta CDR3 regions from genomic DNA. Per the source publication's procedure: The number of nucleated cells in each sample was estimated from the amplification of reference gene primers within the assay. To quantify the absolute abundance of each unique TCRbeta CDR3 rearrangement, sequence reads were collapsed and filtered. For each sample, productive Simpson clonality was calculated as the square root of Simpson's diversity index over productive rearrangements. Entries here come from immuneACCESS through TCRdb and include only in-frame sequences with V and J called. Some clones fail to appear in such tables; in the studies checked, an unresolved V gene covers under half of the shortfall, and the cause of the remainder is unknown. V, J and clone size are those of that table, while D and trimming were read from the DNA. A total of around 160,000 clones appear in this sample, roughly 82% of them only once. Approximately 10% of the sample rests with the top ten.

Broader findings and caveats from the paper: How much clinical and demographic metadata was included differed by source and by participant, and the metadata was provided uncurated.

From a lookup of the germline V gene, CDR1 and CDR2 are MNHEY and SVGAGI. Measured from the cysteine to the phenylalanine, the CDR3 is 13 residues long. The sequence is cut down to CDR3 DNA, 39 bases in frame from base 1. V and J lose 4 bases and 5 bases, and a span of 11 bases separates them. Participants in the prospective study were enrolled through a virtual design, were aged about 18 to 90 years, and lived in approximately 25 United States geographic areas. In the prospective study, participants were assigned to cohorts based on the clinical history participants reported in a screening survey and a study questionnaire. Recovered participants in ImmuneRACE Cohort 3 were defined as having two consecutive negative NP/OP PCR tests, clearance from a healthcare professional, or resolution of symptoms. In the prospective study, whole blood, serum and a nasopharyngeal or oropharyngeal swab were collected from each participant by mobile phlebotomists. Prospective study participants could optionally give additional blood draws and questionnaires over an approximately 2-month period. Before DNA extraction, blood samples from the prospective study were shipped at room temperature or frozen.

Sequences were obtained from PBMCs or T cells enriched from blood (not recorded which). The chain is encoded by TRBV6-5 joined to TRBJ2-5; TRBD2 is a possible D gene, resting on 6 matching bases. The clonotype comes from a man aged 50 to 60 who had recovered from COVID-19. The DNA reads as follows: TGTGCCAGCAGTTCCGGGAGAACGGAGACCCAGTACTTC. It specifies CASSSGRTETQYF.